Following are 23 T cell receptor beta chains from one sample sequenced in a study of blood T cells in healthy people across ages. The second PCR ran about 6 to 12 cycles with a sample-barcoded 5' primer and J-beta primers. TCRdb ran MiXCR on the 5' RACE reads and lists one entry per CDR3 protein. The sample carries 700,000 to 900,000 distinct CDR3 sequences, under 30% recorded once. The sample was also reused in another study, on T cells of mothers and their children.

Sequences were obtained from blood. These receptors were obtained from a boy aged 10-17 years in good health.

The CDR3 bases are TGTGCCAGCAGCCAAGAGGCGGTTAACTATGGCTACACCTTC. It codes for CASSQEAVNYGYTF. The rearrangement joins TRBV3-1 to TRBJ1-2, with D unresolved. CDR1 LGHDT and CDR2 YNNKEL come from the germline V gene (reference sequence). The CDR3 length is 14 residues. Trimming removed 0 bases at V and 1 base at J, with 6 bases between.

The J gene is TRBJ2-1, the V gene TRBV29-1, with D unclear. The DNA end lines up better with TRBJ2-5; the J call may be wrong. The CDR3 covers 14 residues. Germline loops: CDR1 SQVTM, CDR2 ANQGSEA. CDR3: CSVDDPLTQETQYF. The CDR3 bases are TGCAGCGTTGATGACCCTTTGACTCAAGAGACCCAGTACTTC.

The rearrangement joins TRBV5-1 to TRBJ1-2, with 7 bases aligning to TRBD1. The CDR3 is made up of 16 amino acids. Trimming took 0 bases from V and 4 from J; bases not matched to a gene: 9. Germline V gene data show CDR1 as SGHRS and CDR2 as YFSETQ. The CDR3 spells CASSLASWTGRYGYTF. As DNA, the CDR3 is TGCGCCAGCAGCTTGGCCTCATGGACAGGTCGCTATGGCTACACCTTC.

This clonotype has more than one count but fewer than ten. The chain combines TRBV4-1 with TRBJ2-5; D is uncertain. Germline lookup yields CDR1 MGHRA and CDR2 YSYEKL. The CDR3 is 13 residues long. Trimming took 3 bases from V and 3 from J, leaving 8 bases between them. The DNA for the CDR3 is TGCGCCAGCAGCCAGATCCATGAAGAGACCCAGTACTTC. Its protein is CASSQIHEETQYF.

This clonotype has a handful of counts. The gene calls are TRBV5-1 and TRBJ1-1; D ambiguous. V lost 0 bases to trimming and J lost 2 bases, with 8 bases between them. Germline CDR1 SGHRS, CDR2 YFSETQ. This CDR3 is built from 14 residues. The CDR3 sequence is CASSLDGFNTEAFF. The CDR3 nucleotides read TGCGCCAGCAGCTTGGATGGATTTAACACTGAAGCTTTCTTT.

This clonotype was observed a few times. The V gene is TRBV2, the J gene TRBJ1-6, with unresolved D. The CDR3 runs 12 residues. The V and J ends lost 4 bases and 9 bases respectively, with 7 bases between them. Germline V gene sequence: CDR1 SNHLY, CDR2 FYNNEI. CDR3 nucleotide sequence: TGTGCCAGCAGTGGGGCCGGTTCACCCCTCCACTTT. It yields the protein CASSGAGSPLHF.

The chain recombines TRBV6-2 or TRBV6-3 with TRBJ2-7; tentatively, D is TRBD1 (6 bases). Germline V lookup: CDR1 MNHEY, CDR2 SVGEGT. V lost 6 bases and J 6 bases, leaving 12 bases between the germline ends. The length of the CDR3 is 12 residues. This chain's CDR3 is CASRYTGIEQYF. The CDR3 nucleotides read TGTGCCAGCAGGTACACAGGGATCGAGCAGTACTTC.

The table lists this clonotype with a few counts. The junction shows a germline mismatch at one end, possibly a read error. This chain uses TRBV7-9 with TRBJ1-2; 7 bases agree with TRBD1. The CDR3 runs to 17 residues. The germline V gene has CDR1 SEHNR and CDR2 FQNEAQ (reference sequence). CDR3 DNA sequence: TGTGCCAGCAGCTCGCTACGGGACAGCCAATCGAACTATGGCCACACCTTC. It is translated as CASSSLRDSQSNYGHTF.

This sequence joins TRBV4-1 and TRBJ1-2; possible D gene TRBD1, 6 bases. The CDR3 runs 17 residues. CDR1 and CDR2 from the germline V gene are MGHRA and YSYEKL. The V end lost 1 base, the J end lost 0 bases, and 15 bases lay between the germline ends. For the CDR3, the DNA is TGCGCCAGCAGCCAAGCGCGTAACAGGGATTCTAACTATGGCTACACCTTC. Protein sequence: CASSQARNRDSNYGYTF.

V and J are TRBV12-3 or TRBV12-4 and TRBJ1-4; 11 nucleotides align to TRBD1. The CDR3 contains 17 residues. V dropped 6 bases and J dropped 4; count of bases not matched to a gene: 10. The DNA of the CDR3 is TGTGCCAGCAGCGATGGACAGGGGGCGCAGGGTAATGAAAAACTGTTTTTT. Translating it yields CASSDGQGAQGNEKLFF.

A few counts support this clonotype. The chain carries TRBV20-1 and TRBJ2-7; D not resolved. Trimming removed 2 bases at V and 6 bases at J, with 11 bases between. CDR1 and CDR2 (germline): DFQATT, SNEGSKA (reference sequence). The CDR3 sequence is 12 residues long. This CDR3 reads CSARLARGEQYF. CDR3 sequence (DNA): TGCAGTGCTAGACTGGCCCGCGGCGAGCAGTACTTC.

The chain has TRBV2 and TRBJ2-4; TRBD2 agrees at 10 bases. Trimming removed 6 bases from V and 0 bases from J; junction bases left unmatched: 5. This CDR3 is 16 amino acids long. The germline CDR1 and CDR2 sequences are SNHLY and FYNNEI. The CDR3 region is CASRETSGLAKNIQYF. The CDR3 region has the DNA TGTGCCAGCAGAGAGACTAGCGGGCTAGCCAAAAACATTCAGTACTTC.

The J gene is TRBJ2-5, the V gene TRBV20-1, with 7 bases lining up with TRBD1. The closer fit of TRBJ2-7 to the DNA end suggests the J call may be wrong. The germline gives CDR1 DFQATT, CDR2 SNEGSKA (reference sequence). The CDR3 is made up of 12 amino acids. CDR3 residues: CSASRTGVEQYF. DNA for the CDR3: TGCAGTGCTAGCAGAACAGGGGTCGAGCAGTACTTC.

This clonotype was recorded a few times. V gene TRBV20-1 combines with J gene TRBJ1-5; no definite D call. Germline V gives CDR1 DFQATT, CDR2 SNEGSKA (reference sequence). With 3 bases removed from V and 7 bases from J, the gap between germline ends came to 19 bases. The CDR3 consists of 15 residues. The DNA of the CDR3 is TGCAGTGCTAGGGTGGGCGAAGGAGCACGCCAGCCCCAGCATTTT. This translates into CSARVGEGARQPQHF.

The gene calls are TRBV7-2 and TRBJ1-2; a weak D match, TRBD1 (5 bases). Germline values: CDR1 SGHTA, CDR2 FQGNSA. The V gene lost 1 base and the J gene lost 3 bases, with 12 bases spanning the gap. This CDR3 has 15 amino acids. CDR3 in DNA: TGTGCCAGCAGCTTAGAGCCAGGGTGGCACTATGGCTACACCTTC. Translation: CASSLEPGWHYGYTF.

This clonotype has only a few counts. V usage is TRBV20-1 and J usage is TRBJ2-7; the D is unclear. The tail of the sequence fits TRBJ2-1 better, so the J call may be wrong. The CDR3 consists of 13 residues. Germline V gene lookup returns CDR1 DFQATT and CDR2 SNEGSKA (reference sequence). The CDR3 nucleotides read TGCAGTGCTAGAGATCGAATGGACAATGAGCAGTTCTTC. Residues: CSARDRMDNEQFF.

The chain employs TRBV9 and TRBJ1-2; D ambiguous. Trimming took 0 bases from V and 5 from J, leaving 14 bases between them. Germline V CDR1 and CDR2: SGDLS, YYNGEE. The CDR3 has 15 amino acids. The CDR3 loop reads CASSVGRAVPYGYTF. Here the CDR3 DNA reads TGTGCCAGCAGCGTAGGCCGGGCTGTCCCGTATGGCTACACCTTC. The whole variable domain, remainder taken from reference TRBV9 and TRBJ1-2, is DSGVTQTPKHLITATGQRVTLRCSPRSGDLSVYWYQQSLDQGLQFLIQYYNGEERAKGNILERFSAQQFPDLHSELNLSSLELGDSALYFCASSVGRAVPYGYTFGSGTRLTVV.

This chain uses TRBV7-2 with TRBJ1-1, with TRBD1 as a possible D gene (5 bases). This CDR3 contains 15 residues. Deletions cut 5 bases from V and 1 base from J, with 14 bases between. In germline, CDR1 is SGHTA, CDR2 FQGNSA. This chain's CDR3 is CASSLSFGGNTEAFF. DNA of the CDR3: TGTGCCAGCAGCCTAAGCTTTGGGGGGAACACTGAAGCTTTCTTT.

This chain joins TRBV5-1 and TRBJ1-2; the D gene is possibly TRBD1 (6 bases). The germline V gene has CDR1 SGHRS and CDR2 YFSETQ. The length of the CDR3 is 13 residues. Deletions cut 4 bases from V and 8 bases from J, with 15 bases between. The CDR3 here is CASSTTDRGGYTF. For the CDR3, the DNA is TGCGCCAGCAGCACTACGGACAGAGGGGGCTACACCTTC.

CDR3 nucleotide sequence: TGCAGCGTCCCCGGGACAGGGGTCTCGAACACTGAAGCTTTCTTT. This translates into CSVPGTGVSNTEAFF. This sequence joins TRBV29-1 and TRBJ1-1; 10 bases align to TRBD1. Per the germline V gene, CDR1 is SQVTM and CDR2 is ANQGSEA. The CDR3 covers 15 residues. The ends lost 6 bases at V and 1 base at J; junction bases unmatched: 8.

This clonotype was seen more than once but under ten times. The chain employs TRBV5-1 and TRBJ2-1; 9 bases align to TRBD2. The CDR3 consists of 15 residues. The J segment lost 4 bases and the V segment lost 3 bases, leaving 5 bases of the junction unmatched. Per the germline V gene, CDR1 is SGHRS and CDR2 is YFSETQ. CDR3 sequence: CASSSGTSNYNEQFF. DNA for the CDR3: TGCGCCAGCAGCTCCGGGACTAGCAATTACAATGAGCAGTTCTTC.

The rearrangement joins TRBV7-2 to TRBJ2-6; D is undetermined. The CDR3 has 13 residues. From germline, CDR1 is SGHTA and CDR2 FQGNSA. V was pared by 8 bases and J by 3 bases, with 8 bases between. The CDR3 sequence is CASGPYGANVLTF. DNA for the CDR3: TGTGCCAGCGGGCCTTATGGGGCCAACGTCCTGACTTTC.

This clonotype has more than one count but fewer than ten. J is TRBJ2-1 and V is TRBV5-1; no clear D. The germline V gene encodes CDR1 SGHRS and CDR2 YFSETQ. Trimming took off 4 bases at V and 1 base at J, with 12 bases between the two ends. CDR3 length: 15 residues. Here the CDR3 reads CASSKAAESYNEQFF. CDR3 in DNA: TGCGCCAGCAGCAAGGCTGCGGAATCCTACAATGAGCAGTTCTTC.